This T cell receptor beta chain was documented in a study of shared clonotypes between healthy human individuals. Repertoires were generated with immunoSEQ multiplex PCR, while TCRdb's copy carries only in-frame clones and drops some. The sample contains approximately 1.1 million clones, about four fifths of which appear only once. This clone showed up just once. The origin of this receptor is a man aged 18 to 29 in good health. Some clones in this sample may be carry-over from other donors' samples. Sequencing was done on a sample of memory CD4+ T cells from PBMCs. Subset denoted: CD45RA-negative fraction.

The DNA for the CDR3 is TGTGCCTGGAGTGACAGGGCTTCTGGCTACACCTTC. Its translation is CAWSDRASGYTF. The rearrangement uses TRBV30 and TRBJ1-2, with D possibly being TRBD1 (6 bases). In germline, CDR1 is GTSNPN, CDR2 SVGIG (reference sequence). This CDR3 is 12 amino acids long. V was clipped by 1 base and J by 7 bases, with 10 bases between them.